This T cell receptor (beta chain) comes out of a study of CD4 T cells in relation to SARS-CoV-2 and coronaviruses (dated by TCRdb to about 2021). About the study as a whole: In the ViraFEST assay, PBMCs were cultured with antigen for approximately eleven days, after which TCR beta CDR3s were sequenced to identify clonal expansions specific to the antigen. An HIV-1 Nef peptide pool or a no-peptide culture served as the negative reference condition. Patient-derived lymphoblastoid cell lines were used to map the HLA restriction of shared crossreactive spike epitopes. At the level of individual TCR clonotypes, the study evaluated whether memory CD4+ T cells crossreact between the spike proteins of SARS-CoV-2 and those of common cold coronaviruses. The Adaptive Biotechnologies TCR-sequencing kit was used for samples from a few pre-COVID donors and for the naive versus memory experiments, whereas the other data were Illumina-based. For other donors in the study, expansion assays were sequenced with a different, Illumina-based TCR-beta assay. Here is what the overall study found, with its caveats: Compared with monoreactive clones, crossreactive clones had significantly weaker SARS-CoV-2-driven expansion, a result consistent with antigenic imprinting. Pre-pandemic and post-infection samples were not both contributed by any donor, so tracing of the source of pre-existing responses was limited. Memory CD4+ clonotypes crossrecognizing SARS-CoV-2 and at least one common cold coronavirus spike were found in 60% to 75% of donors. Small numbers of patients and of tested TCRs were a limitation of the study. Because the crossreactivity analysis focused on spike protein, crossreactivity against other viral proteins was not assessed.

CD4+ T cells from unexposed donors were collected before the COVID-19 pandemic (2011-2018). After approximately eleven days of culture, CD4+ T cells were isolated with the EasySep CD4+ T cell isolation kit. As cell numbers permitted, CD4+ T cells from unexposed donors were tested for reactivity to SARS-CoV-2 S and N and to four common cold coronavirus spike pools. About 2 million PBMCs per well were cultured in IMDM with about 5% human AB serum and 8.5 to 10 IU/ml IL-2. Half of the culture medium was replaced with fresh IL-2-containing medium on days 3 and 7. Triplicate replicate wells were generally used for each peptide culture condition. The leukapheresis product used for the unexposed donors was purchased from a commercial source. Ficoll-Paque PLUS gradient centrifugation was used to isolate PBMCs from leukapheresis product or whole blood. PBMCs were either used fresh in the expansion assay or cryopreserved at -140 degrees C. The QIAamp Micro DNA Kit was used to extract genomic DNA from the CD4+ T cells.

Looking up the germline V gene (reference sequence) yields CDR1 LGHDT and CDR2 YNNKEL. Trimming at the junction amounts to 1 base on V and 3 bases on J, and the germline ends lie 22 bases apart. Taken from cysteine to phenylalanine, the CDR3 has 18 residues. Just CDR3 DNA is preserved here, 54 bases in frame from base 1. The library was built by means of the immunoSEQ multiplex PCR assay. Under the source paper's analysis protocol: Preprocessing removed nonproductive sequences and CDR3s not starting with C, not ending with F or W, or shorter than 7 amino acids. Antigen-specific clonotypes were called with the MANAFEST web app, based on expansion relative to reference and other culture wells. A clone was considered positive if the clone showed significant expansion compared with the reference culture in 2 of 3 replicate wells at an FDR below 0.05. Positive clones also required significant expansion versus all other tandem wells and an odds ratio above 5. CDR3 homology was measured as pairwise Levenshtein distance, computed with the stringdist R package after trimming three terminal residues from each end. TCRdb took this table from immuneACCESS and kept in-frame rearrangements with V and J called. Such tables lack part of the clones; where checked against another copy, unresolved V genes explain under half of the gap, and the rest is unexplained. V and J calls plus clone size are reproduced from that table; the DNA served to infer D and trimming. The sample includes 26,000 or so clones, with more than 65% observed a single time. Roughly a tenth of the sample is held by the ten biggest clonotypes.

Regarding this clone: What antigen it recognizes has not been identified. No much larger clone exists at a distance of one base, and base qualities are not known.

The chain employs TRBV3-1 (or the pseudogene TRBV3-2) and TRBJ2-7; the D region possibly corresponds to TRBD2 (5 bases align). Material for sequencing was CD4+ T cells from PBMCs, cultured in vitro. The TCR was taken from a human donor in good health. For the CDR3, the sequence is CASSQGLDWVRGIYEQYF. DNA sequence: TGTGCCAGCAGCCAAGGGTTAGATTGGGTTCGGGGAATCTACGAGCAGTACTTC.